The following is a TCR beta chain sequence with its context. No antigen is known for it. One end of the junction is discordant with germline, which a read error may explain. PCR amplification relied on 60 Vbeta primers (plus 13 Jbeta primers). This table comes from immunoSEQ multiplex PCR, and its TCRdb copy is limited to in-frame clones, with some not included. The table lists 150,000 to 200,000 clones, roughly 76% of them singletons, with approximately 6.3% in the top ten. Healthy bone marrow donors supplied every sample. This sample was included in a study of cytomegalovirus exposure and HLA in healthy donors. The study's findings and limits: Reportedly, HLA-A and HLA-B alleles of most subjects were accurately predicted from TCR beta. No immune exposure information besides CMV serostatus was available. In an earlier analysis, productive rearrangement rates for most beta V segments clustered near 87% or 30%.

The sequenced sample consisted of PBMCs. The receptor was derived from a middle-aged man in good health and CMV-seropositive.

In nucleotides, the CDR3 is TGTTCCAGCAGCTTAGGTTTGAGGACAACTAACACTGAAGCTTTCTTT. It codes for CSSSLGLRTTNTEAFF. The chain has TRBV7-9 and TRBJ1-1, with a possible D match to TRBD1 (5 bases). The CDR3 extends over 16 amino acids. Looked up from germline, CDR1 is SEHNR and CDR2 is FQNEAQ (reference sequence).